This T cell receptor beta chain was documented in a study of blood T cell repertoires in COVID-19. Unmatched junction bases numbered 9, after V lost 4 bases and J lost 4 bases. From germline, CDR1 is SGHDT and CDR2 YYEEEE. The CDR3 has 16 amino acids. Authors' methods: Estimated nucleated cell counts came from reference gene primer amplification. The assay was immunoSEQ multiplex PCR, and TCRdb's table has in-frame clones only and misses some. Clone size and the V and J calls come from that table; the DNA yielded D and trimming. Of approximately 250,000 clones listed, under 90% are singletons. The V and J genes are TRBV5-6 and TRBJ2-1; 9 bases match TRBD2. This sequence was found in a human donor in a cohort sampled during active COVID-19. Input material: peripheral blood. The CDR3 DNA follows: TGTGCCAGCAGCACAGAGGGACTAGCTTATTACAATGAGCAGTTCTTC. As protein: CASSTEGLAYYNEQFF.